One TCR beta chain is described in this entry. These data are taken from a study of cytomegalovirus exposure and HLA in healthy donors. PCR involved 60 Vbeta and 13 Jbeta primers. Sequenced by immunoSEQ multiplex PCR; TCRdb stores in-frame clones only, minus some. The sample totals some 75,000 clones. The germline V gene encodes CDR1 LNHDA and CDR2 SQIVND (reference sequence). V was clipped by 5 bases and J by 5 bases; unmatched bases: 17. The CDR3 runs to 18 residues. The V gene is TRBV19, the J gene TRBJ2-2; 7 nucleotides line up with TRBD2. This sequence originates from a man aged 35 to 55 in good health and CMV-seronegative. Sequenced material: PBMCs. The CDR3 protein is CASSPLRRREGRTGELFF. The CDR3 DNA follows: TGTGCCAGTAGTCCCCTTAGGAGGAGGGAGGGGAGAACCGGGGAGCTGTTTTTT.